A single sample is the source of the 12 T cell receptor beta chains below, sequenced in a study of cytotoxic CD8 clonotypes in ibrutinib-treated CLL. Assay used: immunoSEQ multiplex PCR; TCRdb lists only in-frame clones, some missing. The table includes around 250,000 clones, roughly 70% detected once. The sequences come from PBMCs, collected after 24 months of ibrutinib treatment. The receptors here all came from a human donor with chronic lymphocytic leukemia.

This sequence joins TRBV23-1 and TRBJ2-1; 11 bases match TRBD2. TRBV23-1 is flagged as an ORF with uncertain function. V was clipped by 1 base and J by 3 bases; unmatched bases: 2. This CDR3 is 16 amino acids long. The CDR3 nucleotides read TGCGCCAGCAGTCAATATAGCGGGAGGGTCTACAATGAGCAGTTCTTC. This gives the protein CASSQYSGRVYNEQFF.

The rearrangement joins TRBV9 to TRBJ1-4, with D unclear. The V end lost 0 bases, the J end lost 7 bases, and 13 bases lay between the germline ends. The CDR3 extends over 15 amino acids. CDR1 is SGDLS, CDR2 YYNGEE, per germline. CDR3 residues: CASSVASGLGEKLFF. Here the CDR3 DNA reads TGTGCCAGCAGCGTAGCTAGCGGCCTCGGTGAAAAACTGTTTTTT.

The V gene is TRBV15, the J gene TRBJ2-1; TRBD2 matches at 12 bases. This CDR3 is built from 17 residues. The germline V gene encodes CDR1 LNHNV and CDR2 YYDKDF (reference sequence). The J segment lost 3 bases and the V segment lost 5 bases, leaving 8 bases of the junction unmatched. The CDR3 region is CATSFRTSGTNYNEQFF. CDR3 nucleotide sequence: TGTGCCACCAGCTTCCGGACTAGCGGGACCAACTACAATGAGCAGTTCTTC. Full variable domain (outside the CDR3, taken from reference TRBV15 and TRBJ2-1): DAMVIQNPRYQVTQFGKPVTLSCSQTLNHNVMYWYQQKSSQAPKLLFHYYDKDFNNEADTPDNFQSRRPNTSFCFLDIRSPGLGDTAMYLCATSFRTSGTNYNEQFFGPGTRLTVL.

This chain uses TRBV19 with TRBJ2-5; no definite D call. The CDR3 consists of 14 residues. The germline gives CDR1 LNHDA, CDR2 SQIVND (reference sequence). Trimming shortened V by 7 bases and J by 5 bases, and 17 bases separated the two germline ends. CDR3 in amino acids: CASKVVVGSETQYF. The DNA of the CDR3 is TGTGCCAGTAAGGTGGTAGTGGGCAGTGAGACCCAGTACTTC.

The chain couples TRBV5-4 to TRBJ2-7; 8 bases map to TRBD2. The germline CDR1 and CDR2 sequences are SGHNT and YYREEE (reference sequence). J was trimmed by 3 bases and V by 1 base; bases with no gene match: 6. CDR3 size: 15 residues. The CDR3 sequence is CASSLPGLGFYEQYF. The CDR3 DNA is TGTGCCAGCAGCTTGCCGGGACTAGGGTTCTACGAGCAGTACTTC. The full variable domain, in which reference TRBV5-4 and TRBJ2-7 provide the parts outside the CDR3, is ETGVTQSPTHLIKTRGQQVTLRCSSQSGHNTVSWYQQALGQGPQFIFQYYREEENGRGNFPPRFSGLQFPNYSSELNVNALELDDSALYLCASSLPGLGFYEQYFGPGTRLTVT.

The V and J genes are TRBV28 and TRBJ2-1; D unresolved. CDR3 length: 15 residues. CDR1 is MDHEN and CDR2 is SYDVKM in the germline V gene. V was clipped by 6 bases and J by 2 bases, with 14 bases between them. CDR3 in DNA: TGTGCCAGCAGCCTTCGCCGTTTGACCTACAATGAGCAGTTCTTC. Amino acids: CASSLRRLTYNEQFF.

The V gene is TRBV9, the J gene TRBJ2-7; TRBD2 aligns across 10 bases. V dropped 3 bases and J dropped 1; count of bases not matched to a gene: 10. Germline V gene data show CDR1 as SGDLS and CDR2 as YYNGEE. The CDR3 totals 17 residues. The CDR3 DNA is TGTGCCAGCAGCGGCATTCGGACTAGCGGTCCATCCTACGAGCAGTACTTC. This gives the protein CASSGIRTSGPSYEQYF.

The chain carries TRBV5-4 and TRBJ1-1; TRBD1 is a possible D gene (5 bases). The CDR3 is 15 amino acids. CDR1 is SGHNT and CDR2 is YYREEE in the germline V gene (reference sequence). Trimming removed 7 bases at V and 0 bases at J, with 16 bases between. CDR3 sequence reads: CASGRGGEMNTEAFF. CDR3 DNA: TGTGCCAGCGGCCGGGGGGGGGAGATGAACACTGAAGCTTTCTTT.

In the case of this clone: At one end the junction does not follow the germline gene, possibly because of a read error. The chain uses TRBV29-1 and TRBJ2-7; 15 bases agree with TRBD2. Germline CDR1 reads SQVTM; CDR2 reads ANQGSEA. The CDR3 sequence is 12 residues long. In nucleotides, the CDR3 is TGCAGCACCCGGACTAGCGGGAGGGCCATACTCTTC. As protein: CSTRTSGRAILF.

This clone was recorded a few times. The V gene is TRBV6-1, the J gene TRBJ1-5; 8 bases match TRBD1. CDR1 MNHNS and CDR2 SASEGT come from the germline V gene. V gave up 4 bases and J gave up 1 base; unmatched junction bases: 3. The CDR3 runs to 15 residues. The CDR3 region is CASSVWTGSNQPQHF. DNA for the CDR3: TGTGCCAGCAGTGTTTGGACAGGGAGCAATCAGCCCCAGCATTTT.

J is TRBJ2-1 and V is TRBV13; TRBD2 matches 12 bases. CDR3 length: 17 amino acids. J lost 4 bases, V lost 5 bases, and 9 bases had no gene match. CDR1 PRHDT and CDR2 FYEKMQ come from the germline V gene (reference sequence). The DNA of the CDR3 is TGTGCCAGCAGCCAGGGACTAGCGGGTTCTATTTACAATGAGCAGTTCTTC. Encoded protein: CASSQGLAGSIYNEQFF.

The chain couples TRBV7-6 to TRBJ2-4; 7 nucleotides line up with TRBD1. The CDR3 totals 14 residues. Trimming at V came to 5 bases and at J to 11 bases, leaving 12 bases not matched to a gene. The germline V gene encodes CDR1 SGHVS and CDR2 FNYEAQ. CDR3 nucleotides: TGTGCCAGCAGCCCCCTCCGACAGGGTGACCTTCAGTACTTC. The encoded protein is CASSPLRQGDLQYF.